The clone carrying this TCR beta chain was found a few times. The antigen remains undetermined. The data were taken from a study of identical twins. The study, taken as a whole, reports: Part of the zero-insertion signal could reflect confounding by invariant MAIT and iNKT cells.

All of the donors were Caucasians in good health. TCRdb ran MiXCR on the 5' RACE reads and lists one entry per CDR3 protein. The profile shows roughly 1,500,000 distinct CDR3 sequences, under 35% of them singletons. Germline V lookup: CDR1 SGHRS, CDR2 YFSETQ. Trimming pared 4 bases from V and 4 bases from J, leaving 17 bases between. The CDR3 has 15 residues. The clonotype originates from a newborn girl in good health. The V call is TRBV5-1, the J call TRBJ1-2, with a tentative D call TRBD1 (6 bases). Source material: cord blood. CDR3 amino acids: CASSPRGGQGYGYTF. The CDR3, as DNA: TGCGCCAGCAGCCCCCGTGGGGGGCAAGGCTATGGCTACACCTTC.